These 31 T cell receptor beta chains were all obtained from the same sample, sequenced in a study of blood T cell repertoires in COVID-19. Only in-frame clones appear in the TCRdb table, and some are missing; sequencing was by immunoSEQ multiplex PCR. There are roughly 200,000 clones in the sample; approximately 75% occur only once, and roughly 8.7% lies in the top ten. Sequencing was performed on PBMCs or T cells enriched from blood (not recorded which). These receptors were obtained from a man aged 35 to 55 who had recovered from COVID-19.

J is TRBJ2-3 and V is TRBV7-2; 9 bases are a match to TRBD1. The germline gives CDR1 SGHTA, CDR2 FQGNSA. V shed 5 bases, J shed 4 bases, and the junction held 7 bases outside the gene matches. The CDR3 is 15 amino acids. Here the CDR3 DNA reads TGTGCCAGCAGCCCGGACAGGGGATGGGCAGATACGCAGTATTTT. Its protein product is CASSPDRGWADTQYF.

This chain joins TRBV19 and TRBJ1-1; a weak D match, TRBD1 (6 bases). The CDR3 spans 14 residues. CDR1 is LNHDA and CDR2 is SQIVND in the germline V gene (reference sequence). V gave up 5 bases and J gave up 3 bases, with 13 bases separating them. CDR3 coding DNA: TGTGCCAGTAGTCGAAAACAGGGTGACACTGAAGCTTTCTTT. As protein: CASSRKQGDTEAFF.

This chain joins TRBV9 and TRBJ1-1, with 8 bases identical to TRBD1. Trimming took 4 bases from V and 5 from J; bases not matched to a gene: 10. This CDR3 is built from 15 residues. Germline-derived CDR1 and CDR2 are SGDLS and YYNGEE. In nucleotides, the CDR3 is TGTGCCAGCAGCCCGGGCAGGGGGCGATGGACTGAAGCTTTCTTT. Translation gives CASSPGRGRWTEAFF.

This clone was seen a handful of times. The chain uses TRBV7-2 and TRBJ2-1; TRBD2 matches at 9 bases. This CDR3 has 15 residues. The trim removed 2 bases at V and 9 bases at J, leaving 8 bases unmatched. Per the germline V gene, CDR1 is SGHTA and CDR2 is FQGNSA. DNA for the CDR3: TGTGCCAGCAGCTTAATGGCGGGGGGGCAGGGTGAGCAGTTCTTC. Protein: CASSLMAGGQGEQFF.

The gene calls are TRBV7-9 and TRBJ2-2; TRBD1 matches at 8 bases. V trimming: 1 base; J trimming: 5 bases; junction bases outside the gene matches: 6. Germline V gene data show CDR1 as SEHNR and CDR2 as FQNEAQ (reference sequence). This CDR3 region has 16 residues. The CDR3 DNA reads TGTGCCAGCAGCTTAGGTGGGACAGGAGGAACCGGGGAGCTGTTTTTT. Translated, it gives CASSLGGTGGTGELFF. The full variable domain, in which reference TRBV7-9 and TRBJ2-2 provide the parts outside the CDR3, is DTGVSQNPRHKITKRGQNVTFRCDPISEHNRLYWYRQTLGQGPEFLTYFQNEAQLEKSRLLSDRFSAERPKGSFSTLEIQRTEQGDSAMYLCASSLGGTGGTGELFFGEGSRLTVL.

The chain couples TRBV10-3 to TRBJ2-7, with D possibly TRBD2 on 6 matching bases. Germline CDR1 and CDR2: ENHRY and SYGVKD. V lost 3 bases and J lost 0, with 15 bases in between. The CDR3 runs 16 residues. The CDR3 nucleotides read TGTGCCATCAGTGAAAAGGGCGGGAAAAGCTCCTACGAGCAGTACTTC. Its translation: CAISEKGGKSSYEQYF.

This rearrangement joins TRBV5-4 to TRBJ2-5, with D maybe TRBD1 (5 bases). From germline, CDR1 is SGHNT and CDR2 YYREEE (reference sequence). The CDR3 loop spans 16 amino acids. V lost 0 bases and J 2 bases, leaving 14 bases between the germline ends. CDR3 amino acids: CASSLGRQILQETQYF. CDR3 sequence (DNA): TGTGCCAGCAGCTTGGGACGACAGATCCTACAAGAGACCCAGTACTTC.

This clone was seen a handful of times. As DNA, the CDR3 is TGTGCCAGCAATATTGACACGGTGGATACGCAGTATTTT. Its protein product is CASNIDTVDTQYF. V usage is TRBV6-1 and J usage is TRBJ2-3; D not certain. The CDR3 has 13 residues. Trimming took off 7 bases at V and 6 bases at J, with 14 bases between the two ends. Germline CDR1 reads MNHNS; CDR2 reads SASEGT.

This clone was picked up one time. V is TRBV6-5 and J is TRBJ1-1; 7 nucleotides line up with TRBD1. This CDR3 is 14 amino acids long. V was pared by 6 bases and J by 2 bases, with 6 bases of the junction left unmatched. Germline-derived CDR1 and CDR2 are MNHEY and SVGAGI. The CDR3 reads CASSRGQLNTEAFF. The CDR3 DNA reads as TGTGCCAGCAGCAGGGGACAGTTAAACACTGAAGCTTTCTTT.

This chain uses TRBV10-3 with TRBJ1-6; a possible D gene is TRBD1 (5 bases). In germline, CDR1 is ENHRY, CDR2 SYGVKD. This CDR3 has 14 residues. V gave up 3 bases and J gave up 6 bases, with 9 bases separating them. In nucleotides, the CDR3 is TGTGCCATCAGTGACCGACAGCTTAATTCACCCCTCCACTTT. Residues: CAISDRQLNSPLHF.

The chain uses TRBV27 and TRBJ1-1; 9 bases map to TRBD1. Trimming cost V 5 bases and J 4 bases; bases outside gene matches: 20. CDR1 and CDR2 from the germline V gene are MNHEY and SMNVEV (reference sequence). CDR3 size: 19 residues. The CDR3 DNA reads as TGTGCCAGCAGTCTTCATACAGGGGGCGCCGCCCTGAAGGGCACTGAAGCTTTCTTT. Translating gives CASSLHTGGAALKGTEAFF.

CDR3 sequence reads: CASSTRQGPQPQHF. The CDR3 DNA follows: TGTGCCAGTAGTACTCGACAGGGACCTCAGCCCCAGCATTTT. The chain joins TRBV19 to TRBJ1-5; TRBD1 aligns across 7 bases. With 4 bases clipped from V and 6 bases from J, the junction kept 6 bases outside the gene matches. The CDR3 consists of 14 residues. Germline-derived CDR1 and CDR2 are LNHDA and SQIVND (reference sequence).

This chain connects TRBV30 to TRBJ2-2; no clear D. The CDR3 totals 16 residues. With 3 bases removed from V and 4 bases from J, the gap between germline ends came to 18 bases. Germline V gives CDR1 GTSNPN, CDR2 SVGIG (reference sequence). CDR3 residues: CAWSKYSRLTTGELFF. The CDR3 bases are TGTGCCTGGAGCAAGTACTCCAGACTTACCACCGGGGAGCTGTTTTTT.

The chain links TRBV20-1 to TRBJ1-1; no clear D. This CDR3 has 11 residues. V lost 3 bases to trimming and J lost 5 bases, with 7 bases between them. Germline V gives CDR1 DFQATT, CDR2 SNEGSKA (reference sequence). The CDR3 protein is CSASAGTEAFF. CDR3 bases: TGCAGTGCTAGTGCGGGGACTGAAGCTTTCTTT.

This clone occurred a few times. The CDR3 spells CASSLQREVRNEQFF. For the CDR3, the DNA is TGTGCCAGCTCACTTCAGCGGGAGGTACGTAATGAGCAGTTCTTC. This sequence joins TRBV18 and TRBJ2-1; 9 bases are a match to TRBD2. Trimming removed 4 bases from V and 7 bases from J; junction bases left unmatched: 8. Germline values: CDR1 KGHSH, CDR2 LQKENI. The CDR3 totals 15 residues.

This rearrangement joins TRBV5-1 to TRBJ1-3; the match to TRBD1 covers 7 bases. The length of the CDR3 is 17 residues. The V and J ends lost 0 bases and 0 bases, in that order; junction bases with no gene match: 6. Germline V gives CDR1 SGHRS, CDR2 YFSETQ. The CDR3 spells CASSLALGTASGNTIYF. In DNA form, the CDR3 reads TGCGCCAGCAGCTTGGCCCTTGGGACAGCCTCTGGAAACACCATATATTTT. Filled out from reference TRBV5-1 and TRBJ1-3, the complete variable domain reads KAGVTQTPRYLIKTRGQQVTLSCSPISGHRSVSWYQQTPGQGLQFLFEYFSETQRNKGNFPGRFSGRQFSNSRSEMNVSTLELGDSALYLCASSLALGTASGNTIYFGEGSWLTVV.

CDR3 nucleotides: TGTGCCAGCAGCTTTGGCCTGAACACCGGGGAGCTGTTTTTT. Residues: CASSFGLNTGELFF. This rearrangement joins TRBV4-2 to TRBJ2-2; D gene unclear. The germline V gene has CDR1 LGHNA and CDR2 YNFKEQ. The ends were cut back, 5 bases at V and 1 base at J, with 8 bases in the middle. This CDR3 region has 14 residues.

The rearrangement uses TRBV6-6 and TRBJ1-1, with TRBD1 as a possible D gene (5 bases). Germline loops: CDR1 MNHNY, CDR2 SVGAGI (reference sequence). Trimming removed 5 bases at V and 6 bases at J, with 16 bases between. The CDR3 is made up of 14 amino acids. The CDR3 region has the DNA TGTGCCAGCAGTAACCGTCAACAGGTCCCTGAAGCTTTCTTT. Translation: CASSNRQQVPEAFF.

This chain joins TRBV19 and TRBJ1-2; D is undetermined. The length of the CDR3 is 13 residues. The V end was cut by 5 bases, the J end by 8 bases, with 15 bases between. Germline values: CDR1 LNHDA, CDR2 SQIVND (reference sequence). The CDR3 region is CASSPDFLEGYTF. The CDR3 nucleotides read TGTGCCAGTAGTCCGGACTTCCTGGAGGGCTACACCTTC.

This clone was picked up a small number of times. The V call is TRBV4-2, the J call TRBJ2-1; TRBD1 aligns across 7 bases. Germline-derived CDR1 and CDR2 are LGHNA and YNFKEQ. The CDR3 runs to 16 residues. Trimming removed 1 base from V and 5 bases from J; junction bases left unmatched: 8. CDR3 region: CASSQGIGTANNEQFF. CDR3 nucleotide sequence: TGTGCCAGCAGCCAAGGGATCGGGACAGCAAACAATGAGCAGTTCTTC.

This clone has only a few counts. The rearrangement links TRBV7-8 to TRBJ1-2, with 8 nucleotides matching TRBD1. CDR3 length: 14 amino acids. CDR1 is SGHVS and CDR2 is FQNEAQ in the germline V gene. With 1 base clipped from V and 7 bases from J, the junction kept 5 bases outside the gene matches. The CDR3 region has the DNA TGTGCCAGCAGCTTAGGTCAGGGGGCGATTGGCTACACCTTC. Translated, it gives CASSLGQGAIGYTF. The complete variable domain, with remaining parts taken from reference TRBV7-8 and TRBJ1-2, reads GAGVSQSPRYKVAKRGQDVALRCDPISGHVSLFWYQQALGQGPEFLTYFQNEAQLDKSGLPSDRFFAERPEGSVSTLKIQRTQQEDSAVYLCASSLGQGAIGYTFGSGTRLTVV.

The chain has TRBV19 and TRBJ2-1; 8 bases fit TRBD1. V shed 9 bases and J 2 bases; nucleotides not matched to a gene: 12. Looked up from germline, CDR1 is LNHDA and CDR2 is SQIVND (reference sequence). This CDR3 has 16 amino acids. In DNA, the CDR3 is TGTGCCAGCCGTCGGAAGACAGGGGACCCCTACAATGAGCAGTTCTTC. This gives the protein CASRRKTGDPYNEQFF. Full variable domain (missing parts from reference TRBV19 and TRBJ2-1): DGGITQSPKYLFRKEGQNVTLSCEQNLNHDAMYWYRQDPGQGLRLIYYSQIVNDFQKGDIAEGYSVSREKKESFPLTVTSAQKNPTAFYLCASRRKTGDPYNEQFFGPGTRLTVL.

J is TRBJ2-1 and V is TRBV5-1; a weak D match, TRBD2 (6 bases). V was pared by 4 bases and J by 9 bases, with 14 bases between. Germline values: CDR1 SGHRS, CDR2 YFSETQ. This CDR3 region has 13 residues. CDR3 sequence reads: CASSIRTKGEQFF. CDR3 DNA sequence: TGCGCCAGCAGCATCCGGACTAAGGGTGAGCAGTTCTTC.

This chain connects TRBV6-2 or TRBV6-3 to TRBJ2-5; tentatively, D is TRBD2 (5 bases). CDR1 and CDR2 (germline): MNHEY, SVGEGT. This CDR3 is built from 14 residues. V shed 0 bases and J shed 3 bases, with 8 bases lying between them. The chain's CDR3 is CASSYSVAKETQYF. In nucleotides, the CDR3 is TGTGCCAGCAGTTACTCGGTAGCGAAAGAGACCCAGTACTTC.

In regard to this clone: The sample carries other DNA sequences with the same CDR3. The chain combines TRBV5-1 with TRBJ2-5, with 10 bases aligning to TRBD1. V shed 0 bases and J 5 bases; nucleotides not matched to a gene: 4. The CDR3 runs 15 residues. Germline V gives CDR1 SGHRS, CDR2 YFSETQ. CDR3 nucleotides: TGCGCCAGCAGCTTGGGGGACAGGGGTATGGAGACCCAGTACTTC. Its translation is CASSLGDRGMETQYF. Supplemented by reference TRBV5-1 and TRBJ2-5, the full variable domain reads KAGVTQTPRYLIKTRGQQVTLSCSPISGHRSVSWYQQTPGQGLQFLFEYFSETQRNKGNFPGRFSGRQFSNSRSEMNVSTLELGDSALYLCASSLGDRGMETQYFGPGTRLLVL.

The chain uses TRBV3-1 (or the pseudogene TRBV3-2) and TRBJ1-3; D remains ambiguous. V dropped 4 bases and J dropped 4 bases, with 5 bases sitting between them. CDR3 size: 12 residues. Germline V gives CDR1 LGHDT, CDR2 YNNKEL (reference sequence). CDR3 sequence (DNA): TGTGCCAGCAGCCTACAGGGAAACACCATATATTTT. Translating it yields CASSLQGNTIYF.

V usage is TRBV28 and J usage is TRBJ1-6; 7 bases map to TRBD1. V shed 2 bases and J 5 bases; nucleotides not matched to a gene: 3. The CDR3 runs to 15 residues. CDR1 and CDR2 (germline): MDHEN, SYDVKM. DNA of the CDR3: TGTGCCAGCAGTTTACGGGACAGTCATAATTCACCCCTCCACTTT. It is translated as CASSLRDSHNSPLHF.

This clone was seen a single time. The genes are TRBV7-9 and TRBJ1-2; 8 bases line up with TRBD1. Losses at the gene ends were 5 bases for V and 4 bases for J; bases not matched to a gene: 9. The CDR3 is 15 residues long. Germline lookup yields CDR1 SEHNR and CDR2 FQNEAQ (reference sequence). The CDR3 DNA reads TGTGCCAGCAGCCTCCAGGGGGCGCACGGCTATGGCTACACCTTC. Its protein product is CASSLQGAHGYGYTF. The full variable domain, rest sourced from reference TRBV7-9 and TRBJ1-2, is DTGVSQNPRHKITKRGQNVTFRCDPISEHNRLYWYRQTLGQGPEFLTYFQNEAQLEKSRLLSDRFSAERPKGSFSTLEIQRTEQGDSAMYLCASSLQGAHGYGYTFGSGTRLTVV.

This sequence joins TRBV10-1 and TRBJ1-5; D is unclear. CDR3 length equals 15 residues. Per the germline V gene, CDR1 is WNHNN and CDR2 is SYGVQD (reference sequence). V dropped 3 bases and J dropped 2 bases, with 11 bases sitting between them. CDR3 sequence reads: CASSEGGLGNQPQHF. The DNA for the CDR3 is TGCGCCAGCAGTGAAGGCGGGCTGGGCAATCAGCCCCAGCATTTT.

This clone showed up just once. The chain has TRBV19 and TRBJ1-2; D gene unclear. This CDR3 contains 14 residues. Deletions cut 4 bases from V and 4 bases from J, with 13 bases between. The germline CDR1 and CDR2 sequences are LNHDA and SQIVND (reference sequence). The CDR3 reads CASSTPDGIYGYTF. The CDR3 DNA reads as TGTGCCAGTAGTACCCCGGACGGGATCTATGGCTACACCTTC. Full variable domain (missing parts from reference TRBV19 and TRBJ1-2): DGGITQSPKYLFRKEGQNVTLSCEQNLNHDAMYWYRQDPGQGLRLIYYSQIVNDFQKGDIAEGYSVSREKKESFPLTVTSAQKNPTAFYLCASSTPDGIYGYTFGSGTRLTVV.

V and J are TRBV18 and TRBJ1-1, with TRBD1 matching 7 bases. V was clipped by 1 base and J by 4 bases; unmatched bases: 3. This CDR3 is built from 14 residues. Germline CDR1 is KGHSH and CDR2 is LQKENI. Here the CDR3 DNA reads TGTGCCAGCTCACCACAGGGGGCCGGCACTGAAGCTTTCTTT. It translates to CASSPQGAGTEAFF. Filled out from reference TRBV18 and TRBJ1-1, the complete variable domain reads NAGVMQNPRHLVRRRGQEARLRCSPMKGHSHVYWYRQLPEEGLKFMVYLQKENIIDESGMPKERFSAEFPKEGPSILRIQQVVRGDSAAYFCASSPQGAGTEAFFGQGTRLTVV.